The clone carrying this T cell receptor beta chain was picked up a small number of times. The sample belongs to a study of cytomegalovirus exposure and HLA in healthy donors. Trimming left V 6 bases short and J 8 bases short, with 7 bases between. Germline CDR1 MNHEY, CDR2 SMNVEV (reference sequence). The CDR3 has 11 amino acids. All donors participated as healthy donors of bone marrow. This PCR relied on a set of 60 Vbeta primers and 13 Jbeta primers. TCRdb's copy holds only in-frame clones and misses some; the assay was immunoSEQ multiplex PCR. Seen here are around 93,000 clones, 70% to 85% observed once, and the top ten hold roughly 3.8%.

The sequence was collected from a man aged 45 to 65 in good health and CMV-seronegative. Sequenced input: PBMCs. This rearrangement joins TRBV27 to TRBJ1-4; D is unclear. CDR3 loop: CASRAGEKLFF. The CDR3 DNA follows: TGTGCCAGCAGGGCGGGGGAAAAACTGTTTTTT.